These T cell receptor beta chains were read from a single sample in a study of beta chain features in type 1 diabetes. Data came from immunoSEQ multiplex PCR; TCRdb stores just in-frame clones and leaves some out. Of almost 350,000 clones listed, over 7% were seen once; the top ten hold 0.9% to 1.1%. The sequenced sample consisted of central memory CD4+ T cells from blood. Source of these receptors: a man between 25 and 39 years old with type 1 diabetes. Both conserved end residues are trimmed from each CDR3.

V	J	CDR3
TRBV7-9	TRBJ1-5	ASSFETQPQH
TRBV5-1	TRBJ2-5	ASSLGNPMGETQY
TRBV12-5	TRBJ1-4	ASGATTGANEKLF
TRBV14	TRBJ2-7	ASSPGPYEQY
TRBV9	TRBJ1-2	ASSVLTGNYGYT
TRBV19	TRBJ1-1	ASSRTSMNTEAF
TRBV28	TRBJ2-3	ASTSGVRGTDTQY
TRBV14	TRBJ1-5	ASSPPGRDQPQH
TRBV29-1	TRBJ1-1	SARVDRNTEAF
TRBV4-3	TRBJ2-1	ASSQAPSGGIEQF
TRBV6-5	TRBJ2-2	ASSYSRGTGELF
TRBV7-2	TRBJ2-3	ASSLVGTSGSTDTQY
TRBV5-1	TRBJ1-6	ASSLVEARDSPLH
TRBV27	TRBJ2-3	ASSFSGGGPTDTQY
TRBV4-3	TRBJ2-1	ASSLGSSGYNEQF
TRBV10-3	TRBJ2-3	AISEDRAADTQY
TRBV7-7	TRBJ2-1	ASSSNPSNEQF
TRBV2	TRBJ1-6	ASSRENNSPLH
TRBV29-1	TRBJ1-1	SVEGRSATLNTEAF
TRBV4-1	TRBJ2-3	ASSQDLAGGADTQY
TRBV6-5	TRBJ1-1	ASSYSGGGANTEAF
TRBV7-2	TRBJ2-7	ASSSHSGPYEQY
TRBV5-1	TRBJ1-1	ASTVGGVGVNTEAF
TRBV15	TRBJ1-2	ATSRDDSYRYGYT
TRBV7-9	TRBJ2-7	ASSQPTFGSSYEQY
TRBV7-8	TRBJ1-2	ASTVEGYGYT
TRBV5-6	TRBJ1-4	ASSLAGQGSEKLF
TRBV6-5	TRBJ1-6	ASSLNEGSPLH
TRBV2	TRBJ2-5	ASRPTVGETQY
TRBV10-1	TRBJ2-2	ASSFAAGELF
TRBV28	TRBJ1-6	ATRGQGTYNSPLH
TRBV19	TRBJ2-6	ASTTGQGTYRGANVLT
TRBV20-1	TRBJ1-6	SASNNSPLH
TRBV7-2	TRBJ2-5	ASSRGGEETQY
TRBV4-1	TRBJ2-5	ASSQDRSSGDSKFQY
TRBV27	TRBJ1-6	ASSLGVGGNGYNSPLH
TRBV2	TRBJ2-5	ASSGGTGKETQY
TRBV18	TRBJ1-5	ASSDRADQPQH
TRBV9	TRBJ2-5	ASSVDPSGEETQY
TRBV10-3	TRBJ2-7	AISEEYEQY
TRBV18	TRBJ1-5	ASSPPLGLGGQPQH
TRBV9	TRBJ1-3	ASSADGSSGNTIY
TRBV7-2	TRBJ2-7	ASSLDTAGGTYEQY
TRBV2	TRBJ2-3	ASRTRDSRTDTQY
TRBV28	TRBJ1-2	ASSIRGYGYT
TRBV18	TRBJ1-1	ASSPTENTEAF
TRBV10-3	TRBJ1-5	AIPGGQPQH
TRBV7-2	TRBJ2-7	ASSLVEGYEQY
TRBV5-1	TRBJ2-2	ASSIGTGELF
TRBV9	TRBJ2-5	ASSGGGGRRMETQY
TRBV6-5	TRBJ2-5	ASSYLTGAGGQY
TRBV4-3	TRBJ1-3	ASSQDDGNRGSGNTIY
TRBV18	TRBJ1-5	ASSPDGSNQPQH
TRBV4-3	TRBJ1-5	ASSQDSTAGWAQH
TRBV5-6	TRBJ1-2	ASSFDSGGEGYT
TRBV7-9	TRBJ2-1	ASSLEGGDGNEQF
TRBV6-5	TRBJ2-6	ASSWGSGANVLT
TRBV5-1	TRBJ2-7	ASSLGTGAYEQY
TRBV4-1	TRBJ1-4	ASSQDRQGEKLF
TRBV7-2	TRBJ1-1	ASSPGRDQAF